The 15 T cell receptor beta chains given below trace back to one sample, sequenced in a study of cytomegalovirus exposure and HLA in healthy donors. TCRdb keeps only in-frame clones here, not all; method: immunoSEQ multiplex PCR. The table records over 75,000 clones, approximately 81% of them present only once. The sample consisted of PBMCs. Every receptor here comes from a man aged 18 to 35 in good health and CMV-seropositive.

CDR3 sequence reads: CASSLSPGQGFYEQYF. In DNA form, the CDR3 reads TGCGCCAGCAGCTTGTCCCCGGGACAGGGGTTCTACGAGCAGTACTTC. V is TRBV5-1 and J is TRBJ2-7; 10 bases map to TRBD1. V shed 1 base and J 3 bases; nucleotides not matched to a gene: 7. Per the germline V gene, CDR1 is SGHRS and CDR2 is YFSETQ. The CDR3 runs 16 residues. The full variable domain, with the rest looked up from reference TRBV5-1 and TRBJ2-7, is KAGVTQTPRYLIKTRGQQVTLSCSPISGHRSVSWYQQTPGQGLQFLFEYFSETQRNKGNFPGRFSGRQFSNSRSEMNVSTLELGDSALYLCASSLSPGQGFYEQYFGPGTRLTVT.

The J gene is TRBJ2-1, the V gene TRBV2; D is unclear. The CDR3 is made up of 15 amino acids. The germline gives CDR1 SNHLY, CDR2 FYNNEI. Between the trimmed V and J ends, which lost 1 base and 0 bases, there was a span of 7 bases. CDR3 sequence (DNA): TGTGCCAGCAGTGAAGGGCACAGCTCCTACAATGAGCAGTTCTTC. As protein: CASSEGHSSYNEQFF. The full variable domain, in which reference TRBV2 and TRBJ2-1 provide the parts outside the CDR3, is EPEVTQTPSHQVTQMGQEVILRCVPISNHLYFYWYRQILGQKVEFLVSFYNNEISEKSEIFDDQFSVERPDGSNFTLKIRSTKLEDSAMYFCASSEGHSSYNEQFFGPGTRLTVL.

This chain connects TRBV5-3 to TRBJ2-1; D perhaps matches TRBD2 (6 bases). TRBV5-3 is an open reading frame, and its role is uncertain. Trimming removed 4 bases at V and 4 bases at J, with 12 bases between. The CDR3 runs 14 residues. CDR3 sequence reads: CARSRGRPYNEQFF. The DNA of the CDR3 is TGTGCCAGAAGCCGTGGGAGGCCGTACAATGAGCAGTTCTTC.

This chain links TRBV15 with TRBJ2-5, with a possible D match to TRBD2 (6 bases). CDR1 and CDR2 (germline): LNHNV, YYDKDF (reference sequence). V was shortened by 2 bases and J by 5 bases, with 18 bases between the two germline ends. CDR3 length: 16 amino acids. CDR3 coding DNA: TGTGCCACCAGCAGAAAAGGGACTTTTGGGGGGGAGACCCAGTACTTC. Encoded protein: CATSRKGTFGGETQYF.

The chain recombines TRBV30 with TRBJ1-1; D gene uncertain. From germline, CDR1 is GTSNPN and CDR2 SVGIG (reference sequence). This CDR3 is 16 amino acids long. Between the trimmed V and J ends, which lost 4 bases and 0 bases, there was a span of 18 bases. The CDR3, as DNA: TGTGCCTGGAAGATGGGCCATTATTTTATGAACACTGAAGCTTTCTTT. Protein product: CAWKMGHYFMNTEAFF.

This rearrangement joins TRBV6-5 to TRBJ1-2; 7 bases fit TRBD1. Looked up from germline, CDR1 is MNHEY and CDR2 is SVGAGI. Trimming removed 7 bases from V and 8 bases from J; junction bases left unmatched: 7. The CDR3 covers 12 residues. The DNA for the CDR3 is TGTGCCAGCAAAACAGGGGAGCGGGGCTACACCTTC. It yields the protein CASKTGERGYTF.

V usage is TRBV18 and J usage is TRBJ2-1, with D uncertain. The CDR3 loop spans 11 amino acids. The germline CDR1 and CDR2 sequences are KGHSH and LQKENI. Trimming took off 4 bases at V and 7 bases at J, with 5 bases between the two ends. Written as DNA, the CDR3 is TGTGCCAGCTCACGGCATAATGAGCAGTTCTTC. This gives the protein CASSRHNEQFF.

Only one count was recorded for this clone. J is TRBJ2-1 and V is TRBV28, with D possibly being TRBD1 (5 bases). Trimming removed 3 bases at V and 2 bases at J, with 14 bases between. Germline CDR1 MDHEN, CDR2 SYDVKM. The CDR3 extends over 16 amino acids. Here the CDR3 reads CASSFPFRAPYNEQFF. As DNA, the CDR3 is TGTGCCAGCAGTTTCCCCTTCAGGGCACCCTACAATGAGCAGTTCTTC.

This clone appeared a few times. CDR3 bases: TGTGCCAGCAGCTCGGACAGGGATAAGACCTACGAGCAGTACTTC. This sequence encodes CASSSDRDKTYEQYF. The chain is built from TRBV7-9 and TRBJ2-7; 8 nucleotides agree with TRBD1. J gave up 2 bases and V 4 bases, and 7 bases lay outside the gene matches. The CDR3 is 15 residues long. The germline gives CDR1 SEHNR, CDR2 FQNEAQ (reference sequence).

The chain is built from TRBV11-2 and TRBJ1-1; D gene ambiguous. Trimming left V 0 bases short and J 4 bases short, with 6 bases between. Germline V lookup: CDR1 SGHAT, CDR2 FQNNGV. This CDR3 contains 13 residues. As DNA, the CDR3 is TGTGCCAGCAGCTTAGATCTGAGCACTGAAGCTTTCTTT. As protein: CASSLDLSTEAFF.

The chain has TRBV28 and TRBJ1-2; 9 nucleotides match TRBD1. J lost 3 bases, V lost 3 bases, and 8 bases had no gene match. This CDR3 has 16 residues. Germline values: CDR1 MDHEN, CDR2 SYDVKM. The CDR3 is CASSFGQGNPHYGYTF. The DNA for the CDR3 is TGTGCCAGCAGTTTCGGACAGGGGAACCCCCACTATGGCTACACCTTC.

The chain links TRBV7-9 to TRBJ1-2; 10 nucleotides match TRBD1. Per germline, CDR1 SEHNR and CDR2 FQNEAQ (reference sequence). V was pared by 4 bases and J by 4 bases, with 12 bases of the junction left unmatched. The CDR3 sequence is 17 residues long. CDR3 amino acids: CASSSVPGQGKVYGYTF. CDR3 bases: TGTGCCAGCAGCTCCGTCCCGGGACAGGGGAAGGTCTATGGCTACACCTTC.

The chain is built from TRBV6-4 and TRBJ2-3; no definite D call. Germline V gives CDR1 MRHNA, CDR2 SNTAGT. Trimming pared 2 bases from V and 8 bases from J, leaving 14 bases between. The CDR3 sequence is 14 residues long. The CDR3 protein is CASSDEGGSGTQYF. The CDR3 DNA follows: TGTGCCAGCAGTGACGAAGGTGGTTCGGGTACGCAGTATTTT.

In this sample, this clone turned up a few times. The chain couples TRBV18 to TRBJ2-3; D is uncertain. Trimming removed 0 bases from V and 5 bases from J, with 9 bases in between. Germline lookup yields CDR1 KGHSH and CDR2 LQKENI. The length of the CDR3 is 14 residues. This CDR3 reads CASSPPPSGDTQYF. The CDR3 region has the DNA TGTGCCAGCTCACCACCCCCTAGTGGAGATACGCAGTATTTT.

V and J are TRBV27 and TRBJ1-2; 10 bases align to TRBD1. The CDR3 runs 17 residues. Germline CDR1 MNHEY, CDR2 SMNVEV (reference sequence). V shed 2 bases and J 6 bases; nucleotides not matched to a gene: 12. Here the CDR3 reads CASSLKEPGQGLDGYTF. The CDR3 DNA follows: TGTGCCAGCAGTTTAAAGGAGCCGGGACAGGGGCTCGATGGCTACACCTTC.